Below are 17 T cell receptor beta chains sequenced from a single sample in a study of blood T cell repertoires in COVID-19. Assay: immunoSEQ multiplex PCR; the TCRdb copy retains only in-frame clones and omits some. The sample includes roughly 180,000 clones, around 86% of them seen just once. What was sequenced was peripheral blood. The receptors shown here come from a woman aged 30 to 39 with active or convalescent COVID-19.

The CDR3 DNA reads as TGTGCCAGCAGCTCGACTAACCGGAGGGATACGCAGTATTTT. This codes for CASSSTNRRDTQYF. The chain combines TRBV7-6 with TRBJ2-3; perhaps TRBD2 as D (5 bases). The CDR3 has 14 amino acids. V lost 4 bases, J lost 6 bases, and 14 bases lay in between. Germline CDR1 SGHVS, CDR2 FNYEAQ.

This chain uses TRBV19 with TRBJ1-2; a weak D match, TRBD1 (5 bases). The CDR3 runs to 15 residues. Germline V gives CDR1 LNHDA, CDR2 SQIVND (reference sequence). V was pared by 5 bases and J by 2 bases, with 15 bases between. In nucleotides, the CDR3 is TGTGCCAGTAGTGGCCTACAGGAGGGAAACTATGGCTACACCTTC. Its protein product is CASSGLQEGNYGYTF.

This clone has only one observation. J is TRBJ1-3 and V is TRBV6-4; 7 bases map to TRBD1. The CDR3 contains 14 residues. The trim removed 5 bases at V and 8 bases at J, leaving 9 bases unmatched. CDR1 and CDR2 from the germline V gene are MRHNA and SNTAGT. CDR3 nucleotides: TGTGCCAGCAGTCAGGACAGGAGGTCGGACACCATATATTTT. Its protein product is CASSQDRRSDTIYF.

The gene calls are TRBV7-9 and TRBJ1-1; possible D gene TRBD1, 6 bases. Trimming removed 6 bases from V and 7 bases from J, with 15 bases in between. This CDR3 contains 13 residues. The germline V gene has CDR1 SEHNR and CDR2 FQNEAQ (reference sequence). CDR3 nucleotide sequence: TGTGCCAGCAGACAGCAGGGGCCCCATGAAGCTTTCTTT. Amino acids: CASRQQGPHEAFF.

The chain recombines TRBV5-1 with TRBJ1-4; no clear D gene. Trimming pared 1 base from V and 8 bases from J, leaving 12 bases between. Germline assignment: CDR1 SGHRS and CDR2 YFSETQ. The CDR3 contains 14 residues. This CDR3 reads CASSLRAGGEKLFF. CDR3 DNA sequence: TGCGCCAGCAGCTTGAGAGCAGGTGGCGAAAAACTGTTTTTT.

The chain employs TRBV6-5 and TRBJ1-1; 7 bases map to TRBD1. Germline V gene sequence: CDR1 MNHEY, CDR2 SVGAGI. This CDR3 is built from 14 residues. The V gene end was trimmed by 2 bases and the J gene end by 4 bases; junction bases not matched to a gene: 4. The CDR3 here is CASSYETGPTEAFF. The CDR3 nucleotides read TGTGCCAGCAGTTACGAGACAGGGCCCACTGAAGCTTTCTTT.

J is TRBJ2-7 and V is TRBV7-2; 9 bases map to TRBD2. The V gene's germline CDR1 is SGHTA and CDR2 FQGNSA. The CDR3 totals 15 residues. After removal of 2 bases from V and 0 bases from J, the junction contained 2 bases not matched to a gene. In DNA form, the CDR3 reads TGTGCCAGCAGCTTACATAGCGGGAGCTCCTACGAGCAGTACTTC. Its protein product is CASSLHSGSSYEQYF.

This clone was seen only once. The chain carries TRBV25-1 and TRBJ2-2; the match to TRBD1 covers 8 bases. This CDR3 contains 14 residues. V shed 5 bases and J 9 bases; nucleotides not matched to a gene: 8. CDR1 is MGHDK and CDR2 is SYGVNS in the germline V gene. This CDR3 reads CASSRGQGARELFF. The CDR3 DNA sequence: TGTGCCAGCAGTCGCGGGCAGGGGGCAAGGGAGCTGTTTTTT.

The CDR3 DNA is TGTGCCAGTAGGGACAGGGGAATTTCACCCCTCCACTTT. Translated, it gives CASRDRGISPLHF. The chain joins TRBV25-1 to TRBJ1-6; 10 bases are a match to TRBD1. CDR1 and CDR2 (germline): MGHDK, SYGVNS. The CDR3 extends over 13 amino acids. V was clipped by 9 bases and J by 9 bases; unmatched bases: 5. Looking up the rest from reference TRBV25-1 and TRBJ1-6 gives the full variable domain: EADIYQTPRYLVIGTGKKITLECSQTMGHDKMYWYQQDPGMELHLIHYSYGVNSTEKGDLSSESTVSRIRTEHFPLTLESARPSHTSQYLCASRDRGISPLHFGNGTRLTVT.

The gene calls are TRBV24-1 and TRBJ2-5, with D possibly being TRBD1 (5 bases). Trimming left V 0 bases short and J 3 bases short, with 13 bases between. CDR3 length: 16 amino acids. Germline V gene sequence: CDR1 KGHDR, CDR2 SFDVKD. CDR3 amino acids: CATSDLRTGQKETQYF. The CDR3 nucleotides read TGTGCCACCAGTGATTTGAGAACAGGTCAAAAAGAGACCCAGTACTTC.

The genes are TRBV10-3 and TRBJ1-5; possible D gene TRBD1, 5 bases. The length of the CDR3 is 13 residues. Germline loops: CDR1 ENHRY, CDR2 SYGVKD. V was pared by 5 bases and J by 4 bases, with 9 bases between. The CDR3 reads CAISRGLNQPQHF. The CDR3 nucleotides read TGTGCCATCAGTCGGGGACTGAATCAGCCCCAGCATTTT.

This clone was found once. The V and J genes are TRBV24-1 and TRBJ1-5, with D tentatively TRBD1 (6 bases). The CDR3 has 17 residues. Germline values: CDR1 KGHDR, CDR2 SFDVKD. V was trimmed by 5 bases and J by 1 base, leaving 17 bases between them. The CDR3 nucleotides are TGTGCCACCAGTGTTCTCGGTCCAAGGGGGAGCAATCAGCCCCAGCATTTT. Translated: CATSVLGPRGSNQPQHF.

The chain joins TRBV5-4 to TRBJ1-4, with 8 bases aligning to TRBD1. This CDR3 region has 15 residues. The V gene end was trimmed by 4 bases and the J gene end by 7 bases; junction bases not matched to a gene: 9. Germline CDR1 SGHNT, CDR2 YYREEE (reference sequence). The CDR3 here is CASSPRQGTGEKLFF. Here the CDR3 DNA reads TGTGCCAGCAGCCCCCGACAGGGGACCGGTGAAAAACTGTTTTTT.

The rearrangement links TRBV18 to TRBJ2-7, with a weak D call TRBD2 (6 bases). The CDR3 extends over 14 amino acids. Germline CDR1 and CDR2: KGHSH and LQKENI. Trimming cost V 4 bases and J 2 bases, with 12 bases left between them. The CDR3 reads CASSQGRTTYEQYF. The CDR3 DNA follows: TGTGCCAGCTCACAGGGGAGGACGACCTACGAGCAGTACTTC.

The chain has TRBV29-1 and TRBJ2-7; tentatively, D is TRBD1 (7 bases). CDR3 length: 15 amino acids. Germline V gene sequence: CDR1 SQVTM, CDR2 ANQGSEA. Trimming removed 1 base at V and 1 base at J, with 14 bases between. As DNA, the CDR3 is TGCAGCGTTGAAGGGGGGGACAGCCTTTCCTACGAGCAGTACTTC. This gives the protein CSVEGGDSLSYEQYF.

CDR3 amino acids: CASSYPPWGDYEQYF. DNA for the CDR3: TGTGCCAGCAGTTACCCCCCATGGGGAGACTACGAGCAGTACTTC. This rearrangement joins TRBV28 to TRBJ2-7; D is possibly TRBD2 (5 bases). The germline V gene has CDR1 MDHEN and CDR2 SYDVKM. CDR3 length equals 15 residues. The ends were cut back, 4 bases at V and 3 bases at J, with 16 bases in the middle.

This sequence joins TRBV10-1 and TRBJ2-1; 9 nucleotides align to TRBD2. V shed 6 bases, J shed 0 bases, and the junction held 6 bases outside the gene matches. In germline, CDR1 is WNHNN, CDR2 SYGVQD (reference sequence). This CDR3 region has 16 residues. Here the CDR3 DNA reads TGCGCCAGCAGCCCTAGACTAGCGGCCTCCTACAATGAGCAGTTCTTC. It translates to CASSPRLAASYNEQFF.